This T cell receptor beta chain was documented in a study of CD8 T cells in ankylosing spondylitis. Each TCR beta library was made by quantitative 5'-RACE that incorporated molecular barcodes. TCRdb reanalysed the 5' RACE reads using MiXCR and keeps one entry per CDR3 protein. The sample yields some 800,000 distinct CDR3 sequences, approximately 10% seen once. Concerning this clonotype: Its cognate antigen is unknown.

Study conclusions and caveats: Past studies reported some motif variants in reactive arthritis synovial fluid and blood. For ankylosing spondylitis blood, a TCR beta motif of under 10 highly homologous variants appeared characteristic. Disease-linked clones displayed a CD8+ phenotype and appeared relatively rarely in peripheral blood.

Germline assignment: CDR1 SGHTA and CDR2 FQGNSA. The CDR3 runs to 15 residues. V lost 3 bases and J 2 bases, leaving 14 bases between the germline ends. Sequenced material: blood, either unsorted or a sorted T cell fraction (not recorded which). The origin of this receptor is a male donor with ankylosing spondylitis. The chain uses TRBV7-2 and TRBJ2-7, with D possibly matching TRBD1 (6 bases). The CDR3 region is CASSLASQGTYEQYF. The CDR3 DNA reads TGTGCCAGCAGCTTGGCGTCACAGGGAACCTACGAGCAGTACTTC.